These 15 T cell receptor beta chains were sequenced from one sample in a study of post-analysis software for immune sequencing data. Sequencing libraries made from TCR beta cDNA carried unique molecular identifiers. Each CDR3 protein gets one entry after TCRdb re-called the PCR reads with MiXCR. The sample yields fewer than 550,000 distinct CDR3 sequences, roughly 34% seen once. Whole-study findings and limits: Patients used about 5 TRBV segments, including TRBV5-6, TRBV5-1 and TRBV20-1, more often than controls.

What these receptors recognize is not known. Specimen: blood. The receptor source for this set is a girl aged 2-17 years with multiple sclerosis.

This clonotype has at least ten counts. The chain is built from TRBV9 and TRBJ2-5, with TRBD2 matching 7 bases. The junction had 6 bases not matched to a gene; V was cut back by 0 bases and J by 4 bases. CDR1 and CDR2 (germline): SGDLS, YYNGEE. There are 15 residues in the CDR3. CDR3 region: CASSVGTGGGETQYF. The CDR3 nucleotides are TGTGCCAGCAGCGTAGGGACGGGGGGTGGAGAGACCCAGTACTTC. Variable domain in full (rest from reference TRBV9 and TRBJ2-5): DSGVTQTPKHLITATGQRVTLRCSPRSGDLSVYWYQQSLDQGLQFLIQYYNGEERAKGNILERFSAQQFPDLHSELNLSSLELGDSALYFCASSVGTGGGETQYFGPGTRLLVL.

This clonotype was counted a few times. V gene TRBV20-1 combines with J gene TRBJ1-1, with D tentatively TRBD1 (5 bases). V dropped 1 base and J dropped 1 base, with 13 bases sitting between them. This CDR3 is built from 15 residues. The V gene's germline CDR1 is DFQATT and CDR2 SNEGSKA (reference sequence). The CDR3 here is CSARGISDRNTEAFF. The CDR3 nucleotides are TGCAGTGCTAGAGGGATCTCCGACAGGAACACTGAAGCTTTCTTT.

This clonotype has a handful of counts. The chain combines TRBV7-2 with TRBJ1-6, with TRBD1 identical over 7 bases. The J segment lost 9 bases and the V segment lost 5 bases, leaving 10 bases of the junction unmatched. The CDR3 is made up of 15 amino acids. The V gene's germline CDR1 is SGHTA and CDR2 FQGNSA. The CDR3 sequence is CASSPQTGVSSPLHF. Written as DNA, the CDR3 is TGTGCCAGCAGCCCCCAAACAGGGGTTAGTTCACCCCTCCACTTT.

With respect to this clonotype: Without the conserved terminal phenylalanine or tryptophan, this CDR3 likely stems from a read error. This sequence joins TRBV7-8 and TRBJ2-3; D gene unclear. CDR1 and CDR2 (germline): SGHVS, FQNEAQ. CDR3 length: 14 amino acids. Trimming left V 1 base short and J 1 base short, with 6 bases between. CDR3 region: CASSLEKGTDTQYS. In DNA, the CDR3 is TGTGCCAGCAGCTTAGAGAAGGGCACAGATACGCAGTATTCT.

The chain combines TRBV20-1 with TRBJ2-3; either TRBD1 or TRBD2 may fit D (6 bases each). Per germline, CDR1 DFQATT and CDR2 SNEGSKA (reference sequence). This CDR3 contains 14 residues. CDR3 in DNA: TGCAGCGCCAGAAGGGGGGCTCGCACAGATACGCAGTATTTT. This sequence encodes CSARRGARTDTQYF.

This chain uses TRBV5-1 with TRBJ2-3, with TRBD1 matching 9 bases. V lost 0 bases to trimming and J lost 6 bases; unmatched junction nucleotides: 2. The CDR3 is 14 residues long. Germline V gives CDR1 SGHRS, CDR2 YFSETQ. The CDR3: CASSLGTGVDTQYF. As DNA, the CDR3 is TGCGCCAGCAGCTTGGGGACAGGGGTGGATACGCAGTATTTT.

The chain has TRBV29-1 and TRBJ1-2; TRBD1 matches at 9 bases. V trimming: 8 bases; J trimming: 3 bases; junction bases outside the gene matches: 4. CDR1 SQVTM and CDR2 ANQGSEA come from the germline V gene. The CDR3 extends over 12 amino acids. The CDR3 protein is CSLQGADYGYTF. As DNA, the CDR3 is TGCAGCTTACAGGGGGCGGACTATGGCTACACCTTC.

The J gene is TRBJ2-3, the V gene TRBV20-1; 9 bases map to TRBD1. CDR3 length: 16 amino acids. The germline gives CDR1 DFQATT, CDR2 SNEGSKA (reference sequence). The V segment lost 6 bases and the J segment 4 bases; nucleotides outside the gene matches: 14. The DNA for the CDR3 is TGCAGTGCACCCACAGGGGGCGCGGTGTTCGCAGATACGCAGTATTTT. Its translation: CSAPTGGAVFADTQYF.

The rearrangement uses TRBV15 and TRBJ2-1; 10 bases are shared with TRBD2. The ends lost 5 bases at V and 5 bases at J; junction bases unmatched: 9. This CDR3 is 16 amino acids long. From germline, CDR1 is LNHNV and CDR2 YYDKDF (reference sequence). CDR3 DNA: TGTGCCACCAGCGGGGGGCTAGCGGGGGTCAACAATGAGCAGTTCTTC. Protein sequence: CATSGGLAGVNNEQFF.

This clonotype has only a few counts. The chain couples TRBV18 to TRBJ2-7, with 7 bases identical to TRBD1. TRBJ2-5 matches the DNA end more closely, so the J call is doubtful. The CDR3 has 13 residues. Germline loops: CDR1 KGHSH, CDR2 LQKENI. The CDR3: CASSPDRAETQYF. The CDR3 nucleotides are TGTGCCAGCTCACCCGACAGGGCAGAGACCCAGTACTTC.

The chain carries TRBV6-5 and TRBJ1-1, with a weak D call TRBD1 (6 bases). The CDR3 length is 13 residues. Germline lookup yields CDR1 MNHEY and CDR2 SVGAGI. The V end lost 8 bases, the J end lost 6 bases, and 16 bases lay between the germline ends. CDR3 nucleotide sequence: TGTGCCAGCTGCGGGACACCCTTTGCTGAAGCTTTCTTT. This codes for CASCGTPFAEAFF.

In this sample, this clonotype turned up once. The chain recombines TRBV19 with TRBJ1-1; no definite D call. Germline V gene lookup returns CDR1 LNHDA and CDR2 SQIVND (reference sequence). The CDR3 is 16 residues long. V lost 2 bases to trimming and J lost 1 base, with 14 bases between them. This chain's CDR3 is CASSITFLQQNTEAFF. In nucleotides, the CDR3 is TGTGCCAGTAGTATAACATTCTTACAGCAGAACACTGAAGCTTTCTTT.

Here the CDR3 reads CASSLEGQGSETQYF. The CDR3 DNA is TGTGCCAGCAGCTTAGAGGGCCAGGGTTCAGAGACCCAGTACTTC. The chain carries TRBV7-6 and TRBJ2-5; D may be TRBD1 (5 bases). The V end lost 1 base, the J end lost 4 bases, and 13 bases lay between the germline ends. CDR1 is SGHVS and CDR2 is FNYEAQ in the germline V gene. The CDR3 sequence is 15 residues long.

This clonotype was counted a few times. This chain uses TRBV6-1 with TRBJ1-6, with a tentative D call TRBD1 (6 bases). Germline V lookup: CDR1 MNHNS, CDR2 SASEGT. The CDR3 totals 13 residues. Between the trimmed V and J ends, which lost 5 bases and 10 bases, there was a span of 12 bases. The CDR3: CASSFTGRSPLHF. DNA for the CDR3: TGTGCCAGCAGTTTTACAGGGCGGTCACCCCTCCACTTT.

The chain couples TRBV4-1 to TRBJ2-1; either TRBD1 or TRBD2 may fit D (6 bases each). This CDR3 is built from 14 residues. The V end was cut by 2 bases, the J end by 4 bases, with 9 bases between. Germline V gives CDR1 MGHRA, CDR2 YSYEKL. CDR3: CASSQWGAYNEQFF. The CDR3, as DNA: TGCGCCAGCAGCCAATGGGGGGCTTACAATGAGCAGTTCTTC.